This record covers a single TCR beta chain. Its target is unknown. This sample is drawn from a study of blood T cells in healthy people across ages. Background on the study: Per two T cells, template switching captured roughly one barcoded beta molecule. General study points: Percentage of naive T cells showed a strong correlation with TCR beta diversity. Total diversity from one million sequenced T cells was likely underestimated.

Alongside a J-beta primer mix, a sample-barcoded 5' primer served in a second PCR lasting about 7 to 12 cycles. Tags on each cDNA molecule came from a template-switch adaptor with 12 random nucleotides. TCRdb processed the 5' RACE reads anew with MiXCR; each CDR3 protein has one entry. The table has 1,500,000 or so distinct CDR3 sequences, around 55% seen once; the top ten hold 6.5% to 8.5%. Sequences were obtained from blood. The receptor comes from a man between 18 and 29 years old in good health.

The CDR3 spells CASSLDRELDEQYF. CDR3 nucleotide sequence: TGTGCCAGCAGCTTAGATAGAGAATTGGACGAGCAGTACTTC. The chain recombines TRBV7-9 with TRBJ2-7, with D unclear. CDR3 length equals 14 residues. Germline V CDR1 and CDR2: SEHNR, FQNEAQ (reference sequence). The V end was cut by 1 base, the J end by 5 bases, with 12 bases between.